These 20 T cell receptor beta chains share one sample of origin, sequenced in a study of cytomegalovirus exposure and HLA in healthy donors. 13 Jbeta primers and 60 Vbeta primers were used for the PCR. Sequencing used immunoSEQ multiplex PCR; TCRdb keeps in-frame clones, though not all of them. Its table lists under 200,000 clones. Sequences were obtained from PBMCs. The receptor source for this set is a man younger than 40 in good health and CMV-seronegative.

V usage is TRBV11-3 and J usage is TRBJ2-7; 8 positions match TRBD1. The CDR3 has 14 amino acids. CDR1 SGHNT and CDR2 YENEEA come from the germline V gene. Losses at the gene ends were 6 bases for V and 7 bases for J; bases not matched to a gene: 11. CDR3 amino acids: CASSAGQGRGEQYF. CDR3 nucleotide sequence: TGTGCCAGCAGTGCCGGACAGGGCCGGGGGGAGCAGTACTTC.

The gene calls are TRBV7-9 and TRBJ1-1; D possibly corresponds to TRBD1 (6 bases). The germline gives CDR1 SEHNR, CDR2 FQNEAQ (reference sequence). V lost 4 bases and J 4 bases, leaving 28 bases between the germline ends. This CDR3 contains 19 residues. For the CDR3, the DNA is TGTGCCAGCAGCTCCCCCGTGCGCGGCGGACCAGGGGATACCACTGAAGCTTTCTTT. This encodes CASSSPVRGGPGDTTEAFF.

Remarks on this clone: The identical CDR3 is also encoded by other nucleotide sequences in the sample. This rearrangement joins TRBV2 to TRBJ2-7; D possibly corresponds to TRBD1 (5 bases). CDR3 length equals 18 residues. Trimming stripped 4 bases from V and 1 base from J, with 23 bases between. Germline CDR1 reads SNHLY; CDR2 reads FYNNEI. Here the CDR3 DNA reads TGTGCCAGCAGTGTAATAAGAGGTGACATCAAGGGGTCCTACGAGCAGTACTTC. As protein: CASSVIRGDIKGSYEQYF.

V is TRBV19 and J is TRBJ2-2; D is perhaps TRBD2 (6 bases). Germline lookup yields CDR1 LNHDA and CDR2 SQIVND (reference sequence). The germline V and J ends were trimmed by 4 bases and 6 bases, with 15 bases remaining between them. This CDR3 is built from 15 residues. The CDR3 region is CASSRDSLGAGELFF. The DNA of the CDR3 is TGTGCCAGTAGTAGGGACTCCCTAGGGGCCGGGGAGCTGTTTTTT.

Concerning this clone itself: In this CDR3 the conserved last residue, phenylalanine or tryptophan, is missing, so a read error is likely. It is unclear where the CDR3 begins or ends on the DNA, so no DNA is shown, and the CDR3 is as TCRdb lists it. The rearrangement uses TRBV4-1 and TRBJ2-4; the listed D gene, TRBD1, was not tested against the DNA. Germline V gene data show CDR1 as MGHRA and CDR2 as YSYEKL. The CDR3 adds up to 14 amino acids, both ends counted. The CDR3 is CASSQDILGQGRSI.

This chain joins TRBV28 and TRBJ1-1, with D possibly being TRBD1 (5 bases). Trimming took 5 bases from V and 11 from J, leaving 15 bases between them. In germline, CDR1 is MDHEN, CDR2 SYDVKM. CDR3 size: 12 residues. In nucleotides, the CDR3 is TGTGCCAGCAGTGGAGGGGTCCTGCAGGCTTTCTTT. Its translation: CASSGGVLQAFF. The entire variable domain, with the rest obtained from reference TRBV28 and TRBJ1-1, is as follows: DVKVTQSSRYLVKRTGEKVFLECVQDMDHENMFWYRQDPGLGLRLIYFSYDVKMKEKGDIPEGYSVSREKKERFSLILESASTNQTSMYLCASSGGVLQAFFGQGTRLTVV.

This chain links TRBV19 with TRBJ2-5; D is possibly TRBD1 (7 bases). Between the trimmed V and J ends, which lost 3 bases and 7 bases, there was a span of 12 bases. The CDR3 totals 13 residues. Germline V CDR1 and CDR2: LNHDA, SQIVND (reference sequence). The CDR3 reads CASSMEGAGTQYF. CDR3 bases: TGTGCCAGTAGTATGGAGGGGGCCGGGACCCAGTACTTC.

V is TRBV18 and J is TRBJ1-2; tentative D call: TRBD1 (6 bases). In germline, CDR1 is KGHSH, CDR2 LQKENI. The germline V and J ends were trimmed by 2 bases and 4 bases, with 11 bases remaining between them. This CDR3 contains 14 residues. The CDR3 DNA sequence: TGTGCCAGCTCACCAGGTACAGGGCCCTATGGCTACACCTTC. Protein: CASSPGTGPYGYTF.

This CDR3 reads CASSELRTDPNEKLFF. The DNA for the CDR3 is TGTGCCAGCAGTGAATTGCGGACAGATCCGAATGAAAAACTGTTTTTT. The chain has TRBV6-1 and TRBJ1-4; possible D gene TRBD1, 6 bases. V lost 2 bases and J lost 5, with 15 bases in between. The CDR3 length is 16 residues. Per the germline V gene, CDR1 is MNHNS and CDR2 is SASEGT.

The chain is built from TRBV7-9 and TRBJ1-2; the D is unclear. Germline CDR1 reads SEHNR; CDR2 reads FQNEAQ (reference sequence). CDR3 length: 14 residues. The germline V and J ends were trimmed by 2 bases and 7 bases, with 14 bases remaining between them. Here the CDR3 DNA reads TGTGCCAGCAGCTTATCGATCAATTCCGGTGGCTACACCTTC. Translation: CASSLSINSGGYTF.

J is TRBJ1-2 and V is TRBV28; 8 nucleotides line up with TRBD1. Trimming cost V 3 bases and J 4 bases; bases outside gene matches: 4. This CDR3 is 14 amino acids long. From germline, CDR1 is MDHEN and CDR2 SYDVKM. The CDR3 DNA reads TGTGCCAGCAGTTTGGGGACAGGACTCTATGGCTACACCTTC. Its translation: CASSLGTGLYGYTF.

V and J are TRBV10-3 and TRBJ1-2; tentatively, D is TRBD1 (5 bases). The CDR3 spans 14 residues. Germline CDR1 and CDR2: ENHRY and SYGVKD. V lost 10 bases and J 3 bases, leaving 18 bases between the germline ends. The CDR3 nucleotides are TGTGCCACCTCCGGGGGTACATACGACTATGGCTACACCTTC. It specifies CATSGGTYDYGYTF.

Concerning this clone: The same CDR3 arises from other DNA sequences in this sample as well. The chain links TRBV27 to TRBJ2-7; possibly TRBD1 for D (6 bases). Germline CDR1 reads MNHEY; CDR2 reads SMNVEV (reference sequence). The CDR3 has 15 amino acids. Deletions cut 3 bases from V and 1 base from J, with 13 bases between. The CDR3 nucleotides read TGTGCCAGCAGTTTCGAACAGGGACCATCCTACGAGCAGTACTTC. Its translation: CASSFEQGPSYEQYF.

V usage is TRBV6-1 and J usage is TRBJ2-7; TRBD1 matches at 8 bases. The germline gives CDR1 MNHNS, CDR2 SASEGT. Trimming removed 7 bases from V and 3 bases from J; junction bases left unmatched: 8. The CDR3 sequence is 14 residues long. The CDR3 loop is CASTQTGGYYEQYF. In nucleotides, the CDR3 is TGTGCCAGCACTCAAACAGGGGGTTACTACGAGCAGTACTTC.

The rearrangement uses TRBV6-5 and TRBJ2-7; 8 nucleotides match TRBD2. The CDR3 totals 15 residues. Per germline, CDR1 MNHEY and CDR2 SVGAGI. V gave up 0 bases and J gave up 5 bases; unmatched junction bases: 6. The CDR3, as DNA: TGTGCCAGCAGTTACTCAAGCGGGAGCCTCCACGAGCAGTACTTC. It yields the protein CASSYSSGSLHEQYF.

This rearrangement joins TRBV27 to TRBJ2-7, with 13 bases that match TRBD2. The CDR3 contains 14 residues. Germline CDR1 is MNHEY and CDR2 is SMNVEV (reference sequence). V lost 6 bases, J lost 2 bases, and 1 base stayed unmatched. The chain's CDR3 is CASSTSGRAYEQYF. In nucleotides, the CDR3 is TGTGCCAGCAGCACTAGCGGGAGGGCCTACGAGCAGTACTTC.

The chain uses TRBV13 and TRBJ2-7; maybe TRBD1 (6 bases). Germline CDR1 and CDR2: PRHDT and FYEKMQ (reference sequence). The V end lost 6 bases, the J end lost 2 bases, and 17 bases lay between the germline ends. The CDR3 is 15 amino acids. This CDR3 is CASRPRGGQPYEQYF. CDR3 DNA: TGTGCCAGCAGGCCGCGTGGGGGCCAACCCTACGAGCAGTACTTC.

The genes are TRBV7-9 and TRBJ1-1, with 11 bases lining up with TRBD1. Trimming cost V 8 bases and J 1 base; bases outside gene matches: 9. This CDR3 region has 16 residues. CDR1 is SEHNR and CDR2 is FQNEAQ in the germline V gene (reference sequence). The CDR3 nucleotides read TGTGCCAGCGGCGGACAGGGGGCCCTGAAGAACACTGAAGCTTTCTTT. Its translation: CASGGQGALKNTEAFF.

The CDR3 loop reads CASSQGGRDEQFF. The CDR3 nucleotides are TGCGCCAGCAGTCAGGGAGGGCGCGATGAGCAGTTCTTC. The chain has TRBV23-1 and TRBJ2-1; 7 bases are shared with TRBD2. TRBV23-1 has ORF status, its function being uncertain. After removal of 3 bases from V and 8 bases from J, the junction contained 4 bases not matched to a gene. The CDR3 contains 13 residues.

For the CDR3, the DNA is TGTGCCAGCAGTATGACCGGACTAGCGGGAGATGAGCAGTACTTC. Its protein is CASSMTGLAGDEQYF. The chain employs TRBV28 and TRBJ2-7, with 13 bases matching TRBD2. The J segment lost 7 bases and the V segment lost 5 bases, leaving 8 bases of the junction unmatched. Germline values: CDR1 MDHEN, CDR2 SYDVKM. The CDR3 runs to 15 residues.